The T cell receptor (beta chain) under discussion was sequenced for a study of OX40 agonist ivuxolimab in advanced cancers. The table came from immunoSEQ multiplex PCR; TCRdb's copy has only in-frame clones and leaves some out. The table has 15,000 to 20,000 clones, 80% to 90% seen once; the top ten hold roughly 31%. Trimming removed 4 bases at V and 9 bases at J, with 7 bases between. The CDR3 contains 11 residues. Germline V lookup: CDR1 LNHDA, CDR2 SQIVND (reference sequence). This TCR derives from an adult with an advanced solid tumor such as melanoma, head and neck, liver or kidney cancer. The V and J genes are TRBV19 and TRBJ2-1, with a possible D match to TRBD1 (5 bases). Sequences were derived from CD4+ or CD8+ T cells sorted from blood, sampled in a trial of the OX40 agonist ivuxolimab. CDR3 nucleotides: TGTGCCAGTAGTACAGGGTTTGAGCAGTTCTTC. This encodes CASSTGFEQFF.